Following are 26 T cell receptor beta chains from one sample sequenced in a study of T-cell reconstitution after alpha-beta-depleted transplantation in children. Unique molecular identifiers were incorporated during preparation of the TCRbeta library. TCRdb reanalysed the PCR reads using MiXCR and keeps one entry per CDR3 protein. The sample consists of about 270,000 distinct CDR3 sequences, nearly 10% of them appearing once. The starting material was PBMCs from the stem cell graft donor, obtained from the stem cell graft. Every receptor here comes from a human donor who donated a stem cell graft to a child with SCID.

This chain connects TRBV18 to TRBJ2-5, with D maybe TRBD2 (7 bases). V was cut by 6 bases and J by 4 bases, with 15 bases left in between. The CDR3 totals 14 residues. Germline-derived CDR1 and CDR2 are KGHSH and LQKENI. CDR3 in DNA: TGTGCCAGCTCGCTACAGGGAGGGGGAGAGACCCAGTACTTC. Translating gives CASSLQGGGETQYF. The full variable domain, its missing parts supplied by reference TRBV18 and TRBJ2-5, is NAGVMQNPRHLVRRRGQEARLRCSPMKGHSHVYWYRQLPEEGLKFMVYLQKENIIDESGMPKERFSAEFPKEGPSILRIQQVVRGDSAAYFCASSLQGGGETQYFGPGTRLLVL.

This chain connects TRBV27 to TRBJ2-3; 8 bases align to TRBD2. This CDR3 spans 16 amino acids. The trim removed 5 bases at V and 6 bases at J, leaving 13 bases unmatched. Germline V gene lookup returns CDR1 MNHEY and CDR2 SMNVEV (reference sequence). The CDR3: CASSPDSGTSADTQYF. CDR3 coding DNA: TGTGCCAGCAGTCCCGATTCCGGGACTAGTGCCGATACGCAGTATTTT.

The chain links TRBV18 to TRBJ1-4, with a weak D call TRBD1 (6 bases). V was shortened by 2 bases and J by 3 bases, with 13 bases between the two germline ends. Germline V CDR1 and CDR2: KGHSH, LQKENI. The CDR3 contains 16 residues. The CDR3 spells CASSPRQAAANEKLFF. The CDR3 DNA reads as TGTGCCAGCTCACCAAGACAGGCGGCGGCTAATGAAAAACTGTTTTTT.

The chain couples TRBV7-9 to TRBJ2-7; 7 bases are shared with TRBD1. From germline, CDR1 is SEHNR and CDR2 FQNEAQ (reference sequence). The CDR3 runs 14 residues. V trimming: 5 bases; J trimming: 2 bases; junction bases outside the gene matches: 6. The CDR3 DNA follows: TGTGCCAGCAGCCAACCGACAGGGACCTACGAGCAGTACTTC. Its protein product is CASSQPTGTYEQYF.

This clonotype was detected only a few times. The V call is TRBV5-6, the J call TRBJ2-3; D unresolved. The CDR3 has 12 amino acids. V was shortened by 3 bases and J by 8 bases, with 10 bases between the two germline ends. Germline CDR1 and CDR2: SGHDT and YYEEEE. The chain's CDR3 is CASSSPIGTQYF. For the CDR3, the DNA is TGTGCCAGCAGCTCCCCTATTGGTACGCAGTATTTT.

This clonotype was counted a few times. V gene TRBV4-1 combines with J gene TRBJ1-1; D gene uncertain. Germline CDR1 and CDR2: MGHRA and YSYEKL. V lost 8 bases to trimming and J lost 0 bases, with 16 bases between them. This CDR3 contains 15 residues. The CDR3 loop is CASSQAQVMNTEAFF. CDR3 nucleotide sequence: TGCGCCAGCTCCCAGGCTCAAGTTATGAACACTGAAGCTTTCTTT.

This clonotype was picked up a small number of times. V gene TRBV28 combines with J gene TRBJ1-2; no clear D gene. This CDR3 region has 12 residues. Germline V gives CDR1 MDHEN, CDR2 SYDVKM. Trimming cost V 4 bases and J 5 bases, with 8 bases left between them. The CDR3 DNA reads TGTGCCAGCAGTTGGTCAGGTTATGGCTACACCTTC. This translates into CASSWSGYGYTF.

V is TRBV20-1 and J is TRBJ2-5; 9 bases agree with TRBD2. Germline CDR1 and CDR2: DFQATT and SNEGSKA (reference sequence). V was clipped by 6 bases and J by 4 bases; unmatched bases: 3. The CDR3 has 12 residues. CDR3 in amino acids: CSAQAGGETQYF. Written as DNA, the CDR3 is TGCAGTGCCCAAGCGGGGGGAGAGACCCAGTACTTC.

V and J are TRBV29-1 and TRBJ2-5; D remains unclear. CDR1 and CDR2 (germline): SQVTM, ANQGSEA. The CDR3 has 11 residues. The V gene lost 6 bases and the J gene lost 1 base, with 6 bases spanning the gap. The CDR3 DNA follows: TGCAGCGTGCCCCTCCAAGAGACCCAGTACTTC. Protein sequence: CSVPLQETQYF.

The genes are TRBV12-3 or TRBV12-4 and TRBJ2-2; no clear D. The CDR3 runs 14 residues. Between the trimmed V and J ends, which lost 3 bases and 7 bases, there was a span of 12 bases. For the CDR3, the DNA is TGTGCCAGCAGTTTGTACCGTCCCGACGGGGAGCTGTTTTTT. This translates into CASSLYRPDGELFF.

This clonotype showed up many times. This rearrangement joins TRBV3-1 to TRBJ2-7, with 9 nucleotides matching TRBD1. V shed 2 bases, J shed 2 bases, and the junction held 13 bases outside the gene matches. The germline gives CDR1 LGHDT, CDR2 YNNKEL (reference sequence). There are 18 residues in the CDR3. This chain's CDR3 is CASSQQGGRDRDPYEQYF. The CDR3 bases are TGTGCCAGCAGCCAACAAGGGGGCCGGGACAGGGACCCCTACGAGCAGTACTTC.

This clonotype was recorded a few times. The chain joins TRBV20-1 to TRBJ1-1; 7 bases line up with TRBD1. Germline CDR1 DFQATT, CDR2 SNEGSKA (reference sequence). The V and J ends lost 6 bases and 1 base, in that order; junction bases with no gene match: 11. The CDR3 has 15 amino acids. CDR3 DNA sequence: TGCAGTGCAAGACGTACCGGGACAGCGAACACTGAAGCTTTCTTT. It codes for CSARRTGTANTEAFF.

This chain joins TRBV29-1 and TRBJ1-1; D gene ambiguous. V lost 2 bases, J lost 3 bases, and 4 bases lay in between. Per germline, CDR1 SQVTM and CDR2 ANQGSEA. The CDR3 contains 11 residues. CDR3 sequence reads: CSVEMDTEAFF. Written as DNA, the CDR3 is TGCAGCGTTGAAATGGACACTGAAGCTTTCTTT.

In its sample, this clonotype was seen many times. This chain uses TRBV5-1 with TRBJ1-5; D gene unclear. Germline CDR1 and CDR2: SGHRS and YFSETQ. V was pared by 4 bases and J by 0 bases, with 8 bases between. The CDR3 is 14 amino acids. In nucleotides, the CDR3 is TGCGCCAGCAGCGCGGACCCTAGCAATCAGCCCCAGCATTTT. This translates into CASSADPSNQPQHF.

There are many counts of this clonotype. In nucleotides, the CDR3 is TGTGCCAGCAAGGCTAGCGGGGGGTCGACGTTGGGGTCCTACAATGAGCAGTTCTTC. It yields the protein CASKASGGSTLGSYNEQFF. The rearrangement joins TRBV6-2 or TRBV6-3 to TRBJ2-1; 11 nucleotides align to TRBD2. CDR3 length: 19 amino acids. Germline loops: CDR1 MNHEY, CDR2 SVGEGT. With V trimmed by 7 bases and J by 1 base, 15 bases remained unmatched.

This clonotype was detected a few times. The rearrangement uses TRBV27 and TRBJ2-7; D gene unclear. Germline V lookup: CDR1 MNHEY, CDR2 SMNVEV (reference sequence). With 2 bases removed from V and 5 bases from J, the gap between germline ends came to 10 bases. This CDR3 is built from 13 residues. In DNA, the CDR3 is TGTGCCAGCAGTTTAGCCTACTACGACGAGCAGTACTTC. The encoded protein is CASSLAYYDEQYF.

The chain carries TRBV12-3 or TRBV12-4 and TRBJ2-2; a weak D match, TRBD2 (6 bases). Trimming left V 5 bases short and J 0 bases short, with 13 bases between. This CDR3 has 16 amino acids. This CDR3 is CASSPRGFANTGELFF. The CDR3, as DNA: TGTGCCAGCAGTCCCCGGGGGTTCGCGAACACCGGGGAGCTGTTTTTT.

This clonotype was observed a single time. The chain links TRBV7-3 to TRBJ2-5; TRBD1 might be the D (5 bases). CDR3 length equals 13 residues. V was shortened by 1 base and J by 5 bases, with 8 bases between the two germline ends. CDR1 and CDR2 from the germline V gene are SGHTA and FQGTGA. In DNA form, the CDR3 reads TGTGCCAGCAGCTTAAACTCAGGGGAGACCCAGTACTTC. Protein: CASSLNSGETQYF.

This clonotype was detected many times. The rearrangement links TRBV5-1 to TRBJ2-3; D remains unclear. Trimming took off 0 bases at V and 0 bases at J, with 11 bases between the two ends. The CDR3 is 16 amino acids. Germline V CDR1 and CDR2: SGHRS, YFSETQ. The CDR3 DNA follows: TGCGCCAGCAGCTTGGGGACGGCGACTAGCACAGATACGCAGTATTTT. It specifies CASSLGTATSTDTQYF.

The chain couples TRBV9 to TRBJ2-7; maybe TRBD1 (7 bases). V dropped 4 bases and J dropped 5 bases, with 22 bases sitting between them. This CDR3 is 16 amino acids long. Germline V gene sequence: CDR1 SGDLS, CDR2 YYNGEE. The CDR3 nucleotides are TGTGCCAGCAGCCGCGGGGTGCAGGGGGTTTTCAACGAGCAGTACTTC. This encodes CASSRGVQGVFNEQYF.

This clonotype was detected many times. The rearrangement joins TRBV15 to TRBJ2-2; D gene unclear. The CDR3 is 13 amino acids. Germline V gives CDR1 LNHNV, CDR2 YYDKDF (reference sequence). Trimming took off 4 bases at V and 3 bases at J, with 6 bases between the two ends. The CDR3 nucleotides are TGTGCCACCAGCAAGGATTACACCGGGGAGCTGTTTTTT. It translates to CATSKDYTGELFF. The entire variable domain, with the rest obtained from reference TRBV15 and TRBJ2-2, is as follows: DAMVIQNPRYQVTQFGKPVTLSCSQTLNHNVMYWYQQKSSQAPKLLFHYYDKDFNNEADTPDNFQSRRPNTSFCFLDIRSPGLGDTAMYLCATSKDYTGELFFGEGSRLTVL.

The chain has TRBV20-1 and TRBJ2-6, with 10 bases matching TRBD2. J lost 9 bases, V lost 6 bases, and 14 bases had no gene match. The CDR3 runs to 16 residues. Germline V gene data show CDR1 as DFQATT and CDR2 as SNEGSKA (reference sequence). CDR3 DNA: TGCAGTGCCAGAAAGGGACTAGCGACGGCCGGCAACGTCCTGACTTTC. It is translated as CSARKGLATAGNVLTF.

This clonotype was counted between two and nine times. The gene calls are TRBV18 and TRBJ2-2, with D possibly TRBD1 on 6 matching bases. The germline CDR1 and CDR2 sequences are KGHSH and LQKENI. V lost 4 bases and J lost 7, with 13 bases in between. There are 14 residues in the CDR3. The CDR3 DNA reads TGTGCCAGCTCACTCCAACAGGGTTTCGGGGAGCTGTTTTTT. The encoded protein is CASSLQQGFGELFF.

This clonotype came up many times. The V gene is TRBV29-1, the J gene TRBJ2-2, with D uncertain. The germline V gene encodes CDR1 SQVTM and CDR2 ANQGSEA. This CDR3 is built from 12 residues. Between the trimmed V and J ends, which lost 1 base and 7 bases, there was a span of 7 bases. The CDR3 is CSVEADSGELFF. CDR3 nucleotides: TGCAGCGTTGAAGCAGATAGCGGGGAGCTGTTTTTT.

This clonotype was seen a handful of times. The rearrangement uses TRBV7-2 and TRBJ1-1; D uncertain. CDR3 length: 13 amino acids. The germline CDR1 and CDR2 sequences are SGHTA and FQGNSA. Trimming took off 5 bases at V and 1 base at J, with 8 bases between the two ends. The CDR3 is CASSPLPNTEAFF. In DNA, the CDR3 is TGTGCCAGCAGCCCGCTCCCGAACACTGAAGCTTTCTTT.

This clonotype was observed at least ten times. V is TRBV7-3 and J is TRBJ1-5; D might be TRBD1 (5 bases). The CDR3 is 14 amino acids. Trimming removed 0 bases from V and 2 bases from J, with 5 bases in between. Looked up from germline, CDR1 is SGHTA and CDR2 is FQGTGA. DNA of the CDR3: TGTGCCAGCAGCTTAACAGGGGGCAATCAGCCCCAGCATTTT. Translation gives CASSLTGGNQPQHF.